Given below is one T cell receptor (beta chain) in context. In the original processing: Reference gene primers were amplified, and this amplification served to estimate nucleated cell counts. Profiled with immunoSEQ multiplex PCR; TCRdb holds only in-frame clones, not every one. That table supplies the V and J calls and clone size; D and trimming were determined from the DNA. The sample has some 90,000 clones; over 75% are singletons. The CDR3 extends over 14 amino acids. Germline V CDR1 and CDR2: SEHNR, FQNEAQ (reference sequence). The V end lost 4 bases, the J end lost 3 bases, and 12 bases lay between the germline ends. The data were taken from a study of blood T cell repertoires in COVID-19. Study as a whole: From the United States, Italy and Spain came samples of acute and convalescent COVID-19. Sample material is recorded as cDNA or gDNA derived from T cells, B-cell-depleted T cells, or PBMCs.

This receptor was identified in a man between 60 and 75 years old with acute or convalescent COVID-19. Material: peripheral blood. The chain employs TRBV7-9 and TRBJ1-2, with D maybe TRBD1 (6 bases). CDR3 loop: CASSYRDSDYGYTF. The CDR3 DNA follows: TGTGCCAGCAGCTACAGGGATTCCGACTATGGCTACACCTTC.